This T cell receptor beta chain was recorded in a study of T-cell reconstitution after alpha-beta-depleted transplantation in children. Findings and caveats of the study: In patients about two months after transplant, alpha-beta T cells reportedly arose from several hundred expanded graft clones. From newly produced T cells came most of the T-cell counts and diversity one year after transplant. Several patients had high TCRbeta diversity at day 60; it came from surviving recipient T cells and thymic progenitors.

The CDR3 totals 18 residues. J gave up 0 bases and V 3 bases, and 9 bases lay outside the gene matches. A remark on this clonotype: The target antigen is unknown.

Using unique molecular identifiers, the investigators prepared the TCRbeta library. TCRdb reprocessed the PCR reads via MiXCR and lists one record per CDR3 protein. The data show around 200,000 distinct CDR3 sequences, around 9.9% seen once. The sample in question was PBMCs, obtained before TCRalphabeta/CD19-depleted stem cell transplant. This sequence joins TRBV12-3 or TRBV12-4 and TRBJ2-5, with TRBD2 matching 11 bases. The clonotype was recovered from a child under two years old with acute myeloid leukemia, due to receive a stem cell transplant. The CDR3 nucleotides read TGTGCCAGCAGTTTGACCACGACTAGCGGGGCGTACCAAGAGACCCAGTACTTC. This sequence encodes CASSLTTTSGAYQETQYF.